A single sample is the source of the 28 T cell receptor beta chains below, sequenced in a study of blood T cell repertoires in COVID-19. The assay was immunoSEQ multiplex PCR, and TCRdb's table has in-frame clones only and misses some. The data contain roughly 200,000 clones, approximately 78% of them seen just once; the ten biggest clones take up approximately 3%. Material for sequencing was peripheral blood. The source of these receptors is a woman of 80 years or more with active or convalescent COVID-19.

The gene calls are TRBV5-4 and TRBJ1-2; a weak D match, TRBD1 (6 bases). The V and J ends lost 6 bases and 0 bases respectively, with 12 bases between them. Germline assignment: CDR1 SGHNT and CDR2 YYREEE (reference sequence). CDR3 length: 14 amino acids. The CDR3 coding sequence is TGTGCCAGCAACGCGGGGGCAGCTAACTATGGCTACACCTTC. Its translation is CASNAGAANYGYTF.

The rearrangement links TRBV4-2 to TRBJ2-3; tentatively, D is TRBD1 (6 bases). V lost 1 base to trimming and J lost 4 bases, with 9 bases between them. CDR3 length: 14 residues. The germline CDR1 and CDR2 sequences are LGHNA and YNFKEQ. The CDR3 nucleotides are TGTGCCAGCAGCCAAGTAGGGGGAGCAGATACGCAGTATTTT. This sequence encodes CASSQVGGADTQYF.

V usage is TRBV11-2 and J usage is TRBJ2-5, with 11 bases matching TRBD2. Looked up from germline, CDR1 is SGHAT and CDR2 is FQNNGV. The CDR3 runs to 15 residues. The junction had 3 bases not matched to a gene; V was cut back by 0 bases and J by 6 bases. The DNA for the CDR3 is TGTGCCAGCAGCTTAGAGGTAGCGGGGGGGAAGACCCAGTACTTC. The encoded protein is CASSLEVAGGKTQYF.

This clone was detected once. V gene TRBV5-1 combines with J gene TRBJ2-3, with D possibly matching TRBD1 (6 bases). CDR3 length: 15 residues. Germline values: CDR1 SGHRS, CDR2 YFSETQ. V was pared by 6 bases and J by 3 bases, with 17 bases between. In nucleotides, the CDR3 is TGCGCCAGCACACAGGGCAATACGAGGACAGATACGCAGTATTTT. It is translated as CASTQGNTRTDTQYF.

This chain joins TRBV11-2 and TRBJ1-2; perhaps TRBD1 as D (5 bases). The CDR3 is 17 residues long. Trimming removed 4 bases from V and 4 bases from J, with 22 bases in between. Germline values: CDR1 SGHAT, CDR2 FQNNGV. The chain's CDR3 is CASSSLRGGKGSYGYTF. The CDR3, as DNA: TGTGCCAGCAGCTCCCTGAGAGGAGGGAAGGGGTCCTATGGCTACACCTTC.

V is TRBV6-5 and J is TRBJ2-3; possible D gene TRBD1, 5 bases. Germline V gene lookup returns CDR1 MNHEY and CDR2 SVGAGI. This CDR3 is built from 15 residues. V shed 6 bases and J shed 3 bases, with 16 bases lying between them. The CDR3 nucleotides are TGTGCCAGCAGCCTCCAGGTGGGGCGGACAGATACGCAGTATTTT. This sequence encodes CASSLQVGRTDTQYF.

J is TRBJ2-5 and V is TRBV29-1; TRBD1 matches at 7 bases. This CDR3 has 14 residues. Germline V gene data show CDR1 as SQVTM and CDR2 as ANQGSEA. The V gene end was trimmed by 5 bases and the J gene end by 3 bases; junction bases not matched to a gene: 9. The CDR3 DNA is TGCAGCGTTCAACTAAATGGACAGGAAGAGACCCAGTACTTC. Translated: CSVQLNGQEETQYF.

V and J are TRBV7-2 and TRBJ2-7; 9 nucleotides align to TRBD1. Germline CDR1 SGHTA, CDR2 FQGNSA. The CDR3 is 17 residues long. After removal of 3 bases from V and 5 bases from J, the junction contained 14 bases not matched to a gene. The CDR3: CASSFGYPGQGVDEQYF. In DNA form, the CDR3 reads TGTGCCAGCAGCTTTGGCTACCCGGGACAGGGCGTAGACGAGCAGTACTTC.

The chain has TRBV27 and TRBJ2-1; TRBD2 matches 12 bases. Germline lookup yields CDR1 MNHEY and CDR2 SMNVEV (reference sequence). V shed 2 bases, J shed 8 bases, and the junction held 4 bases outside the gene matches. The CDR3 consists of 15 residues. CDR3 protein: CASSLLAGGPYEQFF. The CDR3 bases are TGTGCCAGCAGTTTACTAGCGGGGGGGCCTTATGAGCAGTTCTTC.

This clone has only a few counts. The chain is built from TRBV5-8 and TRBJ1-1; 8 positions match TRBD1. V dropped 1 base and J dropped 4; count of bases not matched to a gene: 0. This CDR3 spans 13 amino acids. The V gene's germline CDR1 is SGHTS and CDR2 YDEGEE. The CDR3: CASSLTGGTEAFF. CDR3 DNA: TGTGCCAGCAGCTTGACAGGGGGCACTGAAGCTTTCTTT.

The chain recombines TRBV7-9 with TRBJ1-6; D unresolved. The CDR3 runs 14 residues. V was cut by 7 bases and J by 10 bases, with 17 bases left in between. CDR1 and CDR2 from the germline V gene are SEHNR and FQNEAQ (reference sequence). The CDR3 protein is CASTVSPPSSPLHF. The CDR3 DNA follows: TGTGCCAGCACCGTATCCCCCCCGTCGTCACCCCTCCACTTT.

The rearrangement uses TRBV6-2 or TRBV6-3 and TRBJ1-2; D call uncertain. V was pared by 5 bases and J by 5 bases, with 9 bases between. The CDR3 sequence is 12 residues long. From germline, CDR1 is MNHEY and CDR2 SVGEGT. CDR3 region: CASSAVGYGYTF. The CDR3 region has the DNA TGTGCCAGCAGTGCGGTAGGTTATGGCTACACCTTC.

The chain employs TRBV7-9 and TRBJ1-1; 10 nucleotides agree with TRBD1. This CDR3 spans 15 amino acids. V lost 4 bases, J lost 6 bases, and 8 bases stayed unmatched. CDR1 and CDR2 from the germline V gene are SEHNR and FQNEAQ (reference sequence). CDR3 amino acids: CASSSRTGGEAEAFF. DNA for the CDR3: TGTGCCAGCAGCTCCCGGACAGGGGGAGAAGCTGAAGCTTTCTTT.

The V and J genes are TRBV6-2 or TRBV6-3 and TRBJ2-3; perhaps TRBD2 as D (6 bases). V was shortened by 0 bases and J by 2 bases, with 12 bases between the two germline ends. The germline gives CDR1 MNHEY, CDR2 SVGEGT. CDR3 length: 16 amino acids. DNA of the CDR3: TGTGCCAGCAGTTACTCGTTCCTAGCGCCCACAGATACGCAGTATTTT. Translating it yields CASSYSFLAPTDTQYF.

The chain uses TRBV18 and TRBJ1-1; D call uncertain. The ends were cut back, 3 bases at V and 3 bases at J, with 17 bases in the middle. CDR3 length: 16 amino acids. Looked up from germline, CDR1 is KGHSH and CDR2 is LQKENI. The CDR3 is CASSPSGRNSDTEAFF. In DNA, the CDR3 is TGTGCCAGCTCACCTTCGGGAAGGAACTCGGACACTGAAGCTTTCTTT. Full variable domain (outside the CDR3, taken from reference TRBV18 and TRBJ1-1): NAGVMQNPRHLVRRRGQEARLRCSPMKGHSHVYWYRQLPEEGLKFMVYLQKENIIDESGMPKERFSAEFPKEGPSILRIQQVVRGDSAAYFCASSPSGRNSDTEAFFGQGTRLTVV.

The table lists this clone with a count of one. The V gene is TRBV5-8, the J gene TRBJ2-5, with D perhaps TRBD1 (6 bases). Trimming took off 2 bases at V and 2 bases at J, with 10 bases between the two ends. The CDR3 has 14 residues. Looked up from germline, CDR1 is SGHTS and CDR2 is YDEGEE. For the CDR3, the DNA is TGTGCCAGCAGCTTTGGACAGAGACAAGAGACCCAGTACTTC. It yields the protein CASSFGQRQETQYF.

As regards this clone: A junction boundary mismatches the germline segment, possibly from a read error. The chain couples TRBV19 to TRBJ1-4; 8 positions agree with TRBD1. Per germline, CDR1 LNHDA and CDR2 SQIVND (reference sequence). The CDR3 runs to 12 residues. CDR3 DNA: TGTGCCAGCACTGCTCGGACAGGGAAAATGGTCTTT. Translation gives CASTARTGKMVF.

This chain uses TRBV5-1 with TRBJ2-3, with 7 bases that match TRBD1. Germline V lookup: CDR1 SGHRS, CDR2 YFSETQ. J was trimmed by 2 bases and V by 4 bases; bases with no gene match: 4. There are 14 residues in the CDR3. The CDR3 region is CASSPGQNTDTQYF. Written as DNA, the CDR3 is TGCGCCAGCAGCCCGGGACAGAACACAGATACGCAGTATTTT.

The chain has TRBV2 and TRBJ2-1; TRBD1 might be the D (5 bases). Germline lookup yields CDR1 SNHLY and CDR2 FYNNEI. V lost 3 bases and J lost 8, with 8 bases in between. This CDR3 is built from 12 residues. CDR3: CASSDLGDEQFF. CDR3 sequence (DNA): TGTGCCAGCAGTGATCTAGGGGATGAGCAGTTCTTC.

The chain uses TRBV27 and TRBJ2-7, with D uncertain. The CDR3 is 11 residues long. Germline CDR1 and CDR2: MNHEY and SMNVEV (reference sequence). The V end was cut by 4 bases, the J end by 3 bases, with 4 bases between. CDR3 in amino acids: CASSSGYEQYF. CDR3 bases: TGTGCCAGCAGTTCCGGCTACGAGCAGTACTTC.

J is TRBJ2-7 and V is TRBV6-5, with a tentative D call TRBD1 (5 bases). The CDR3 loop spans 14 amino acids. The germline V gene encodes CDR1 MNHEY and CDR2 SVGAGI. V was shortened by 6 bases and J by 3 bases, with 15 bases between the two germline ends. For the CDR3, the DNA is TGTGCCAGCAGAGTAAGAGTGGGGCTCTACGAGCAGTACTTC. It specifies CASRVRVGLYEQYF.

This clone showed up just once. The chain uses TRBV28 and TRBJ1-2; D ambiguous. The CDR3 is 15 residues long. From germline, CDR1 is MDHEN and CDR2 SYDVKM. Trimming stripped 5 bases from V and 2 bases from J, with 15 bases between. The CDR3 spells CASSRPPGENYGYTF. The CDR3 DNA reads TGTGCCAGCAGTCGTCCCCCCGGAGAGAACTATGGCTACACCTTC.

The chain combines TRBV19 with TRBJ1-2, with TRBD1 as a possible D gene (5 bases). The CDR3 length is 14 residues. The V gene's germline CDR1 is LNHDA and CDR2 SQIVND (reference sequence). V was pared by 7 bases and J by 2 bases, with 14 bases between. CDR3 in amino acids: CASTGERDNYGYTF. Written as DNA, the CDR3 is TGTGCCAGTACTGGCGAGCGGGACAACTATGGCTACACCTTC.

The chain is built from TRBV6-5 and TRBJ1-3, with D unresolved. The CDR3 runs 14 residues. Germline values: CDR1 MNHEY, CDR2 SVGAGI. Trimming removed 2 bases at V and 2 bases at J, with 7 bases between. CDR3 DNA: TGTGCCAGCAGTTACCAGCGCGCTGGAAACACCATATATTTT. Its translation: CASSYQRAGNTIYF.

This clone was seen a handful of times. This rearrangement joins TRBV7-8 to TRBJ2-7; D gene ambiguous. Trimming cost V 4 bases and J 3 bases, with 13 bases left between them. Germline V gene sequence: CDR1 SGHVS, CDR2 FQNEAQ. CDR3 length: 14 amino acids. The CDR3 nucleotides are TGTGCCAGCAGCTCTCCTTCACAGAGCTACGAGCAGTACTTC. Amino acid sequence: CASSSPSQSYEQYF.

The J gene is TRBJ1-1, the V gene TRBV19; D is perhaps TRBD1 (5 bases). The CDR3 contains 14 residues. Germline CDR1 is LNHDA and CDR2 is SQIVND (reference sequence). The V and J ends lost 6 bases and 3 bases respectively, with 14 bases between them. This chain's CDR3 is CASSLDSVDTEAFF. The DNA for the CDR3 is TGTGCCAGTAGCTTAGACAGCGTCGACACTGAAGCTTTCTTT.

The V call is TRBV4-1, the J call TRBJ1-2; perhaps TRBD1 as D (6 bases). CDR3 length equals 15 residues. V gave up 1 base and J gave up 4 bases, with 13 bases separating them. Germline CDR1 MGHRA, CDR2 YSYEKL. CDR3 nucleotides: TGCGCCAGCAGCCAAGGTTTCAGGGGTGTCTATGGCTACACCTTC. This codes for CASSQGFRGVYGYTF.

The rearrangement uses TRBV19 and TRBJ1-1; 8 bases line up with TRBD1. V shed 6 bases, J shed 4 bases, and the junction held 1 base outside the gene matches. The CDR3 is 12 amino acids. Germline lookup yields CDR1 LNHDA and CDR2 SQIVND (reference sequence). The DNA of the CDR3 is TGTGCCAGTAGGCAGGGGGCCACTGAAGCTTTCTTT. This sequence encodes CASRQGATEAFF.